A selection of T cell receptor beta chains follows, all from one sample in a study of shared clonotypes between healthy human individuals. Using immunoSEQ multiplex PCR, the repertoire was profiled, and TCRdb retains in-frame clones only, with some absent. The profile covers more than 850,000 clones, with approximately 80% appearing a single time and 0.4% to 0.55% taken by the ten largest. What was sequenced was memory CD4+ T cells from PBMCs. Receptors originate from a man aged 18 to 30 in good health. Some clones in this sample may be carry-over from other donors' samples. Each CDR3 is given with its conserved first and last residue. A D gene is named only where the DNA matches it firmly. Clone sizes are given selectively: once, few, many, or a class where the clone is expanded.

>NA|NA|TRBV7-6|TRBJ2-3
TGTGCCAGCAGCTCAAGACTAGCAGATACGCAGTATTTT
CASSSRLADTQYF
>TRBD1|NA|TRBV6-1|TRBJ1-2
TGTGCCAGCAGTTCCCAGACAGGGGTGACCTATGGCTACACCTTC
CASSSQTGVTYGYTF
>TRBD1|NA|TRBV5-1|TRBJ2-3
TGCGCCAGCAACACAGGGGATCACACAGATACGCAGTATTTT
CASNTGDHTDTQYF
>NA|NA|TRBV7-3|TRBJ2-7
TGTGCCAGCAGCTTAATGGGCCTTCAATCCTACGAGCAGTACTTC
CASSLMGLQSYEQYF
>TRBD1|NA|TRBV7-9|TRBJ1-2
TGTGCCAGCAGCTTAGATTGGGGACAGGGGGTCAACTATGGCTACACCTTC
CASSLDWGQGVNYGYTF
>TRBD2|NA|TRBV5-1|TRBJ2-5
TGCGCCAGCAAAACGGGACTAGCGGAGGAGACCCAGTACTTC
CASKTGLAEETQYF
>NA|NA|TRBV19|TRBJ1-5
TGTGCCAGTAGTCCCCCTCAACCTAGCAATCAGCCCCAGCATTTT
CASSPPQPSNQPQHF
>TRBD2|NA|TRBV2|TRBJ2-1
TGTGCCAGCATCCTAGCGGGAGGCCGGGCGTTCTTC
CASILAGGRAFF
>NA|NA|TRBV9|TRBJ1-1
TGTGCCAGCAGCGTTGCTACAGGGTATACTGAAGCTTTCTTT
CASSVATGYTEAFF
>TRBD1|NA|TRBV18|TRBJ2-7
TGTGCCAGCTCACCCTACCGGGACAGGGGGCATGAGCAGTACTTC
CASSPYRDRGHEQYF
>TRBD2|NA|TRBV5-1|TRBJ2-3
TGCGCCAGCAGCTCTGGGACTAGCGGGACCACAGATACGCAGTATTTT
CASSSGTSGTTDTQYF
>TRBD1|NA|TRBV29-1|TRBJ2-1
TGCAGCGTTGAAATGGGGACAGGGTCGGATGAGCAGTTCTTC
CSVEMGTGSDEQFF
>TRBD1|NA|TRBV5-1|TRBJ2-7
TGCGCCAGCAGCTGGGACAGGGCCTTCTACGAGCAGTACTTC
CASSWDRAFYEQYF
>NA|NA|TRBV13|TRBJ2-7
TGTGCCAGCAGTATCAGGGCCTCCTACGAGCAGTACTTC
CASSIRASYEQYF
>NA|NA|TRBV7-2|TRBJ2-3
TGTGCCAGCACCCTCCATTCGGGGAGCTTGGGGGCGCAGTATTTT
CASTLHSGSLGAQYF
>TRBD1|few|TRBV7-9|TRBJ2-1
TGTGCCAGCAGCTTCGGGACAGGGGGCAATGAGCAGTTCTTC
CASSFGTGGNEQFF
>TRBD1|NA|TRBV6-1|TRBJ2-5
TGTGCCACTAAACAGGGGGCCCAAGAGACCCAGTACTTC
CATKQGAQETQYF
>NA|NA|TRBV7-2|TRBJ2-1
TGTGCCAGCAGATCTGGGGGCTATAACAACAATGAGCAGTTCTTC
CASRSGGYNNNEQFF
>NA|NA|TRBV5-6|TRBJ2-3
TGTGCCAGCAGCTCCTCCGGGCCTCGCACAGATACGCAGTATTTT
CASSSSGPRTDTQYF
>NA|NA|TRBV30|TRBJ1-1
TGTGCCCCAATCCCCTGGGAAGCTTTCTTT
CAPIPWEAFF
>TRBD1|NA|TRBV27|TRBJ1-1
TGTGCCAGCAGTTTCCAAACAGGGGTTAACACTGAAGCTTTCTTT
CASSFQTGVNTEAFF
>TRBD1|NA|TRBV10-3|TRBJ2-5
TGTGCCACCAGGGACAGCCAACAAGAGACCCAGTACTTC
CATRDSQQETQYF
>NA|NA|TRBV18|TRBJ1-5
TGTGCCAGCTCACCACCGTTGTACGGATCGGGTCAGCCCCAGCATTTT
CASSPPLYGSGQPQHF
>NA|once|TRBV28|TRBJ1-4
TGTGCCAGCAGTTCATTCCAGGAAAAACTGTTTTTT
CASSSFQEKLFF
>NA|few|TRBV28|TRBJ2-2
TGTGCCAGCAGGCTGGACGGTTTCGGGGAGCTGTTTTTT
CASRLDGFGELFF
>NA|NA|TRBV6-1|TRBJ2-7
TGTGCCAGCAGTGAACGCTTGGGCAGCCCCTACGAGCAGTACTTC
CASSERLGSPYEQYF
>NA|NA|TRBV2|TRBJ2-7
TGTGCCAGCGGAGGGGAGCGGGTGCAACCCGAGCAGTACTTC
CASGGERVQPEQYF
>NA|once|TRBV28|TRBJ2-7
TGTGCCAGCAGTCCCTTTTCCGCCTACGAGCAGTACTTC
CASSPFSAYEQYF
>TRBD1|NA|TRBV7-8|TRBJ1-1
TGTGCCAGCAGAGAGCAGGGGGAGGTCAACACTGAAGCTTTCTTT
CASREQGEVNTEAFF
>NA|once|TRBV28|TRBJ1-2
TGTGCCAGCAGTTTGAAGGGCTATGGCTACACCTTC
CASSLKGYGYTF
>TRBD1|NA|TRBV5-6|TRBJ2-1
TGTGCCAGCAGCTCGGGACAGGGCAATGAGCAGTTCTTC
CASSSGQGNEQFF
>NA|few|TRBV29-1|TRBJ1-1
TGCAGCGTTGACAGGGGAGGTGACACTGAAGCTTTCTTT
CSVDRGGDTEAFF
>NA|NA|TRBV5-1|TRBJ2-1
TGCGCCAGCAGCTTGGTGCCAGGCCCCCCCAATGAGCAGTTCTTC
CASSLVPGPPNEQFF
>NA|NA|TRBV7-2|TRBJ1-4
TGTGCCAGCAGCTTAAGGACTAAGGAAAAACTGTTTTTT
CASSLRTKEKLFF
>NA|few|TRBV7-9|TRBJ1-1
TGTGCCAGCAGCTCCACTCTGGGGGCTGGGACTGAAGCTTTCTTT
CASSSTLGAGTEAFF
>NA|NA|TRBV7-2|TRBJ2-7
TGTGCCAGCAGCTACCAGACAGTCAACTACGAGCAGTACTTC
CASSYQTVNYEQYF
>TRBD2|NA|TRBV7-2|TRBJ2-7
TGTGCCAGCAGCTTCACTAGCGGGAACTACGAGCAGTACTTC
CASSFTSGNYEQYF
>NA|NA|TRBV19|TRBJ1-1
TGTGCCAGTAGTGGTCGGGGTATTCGGACTGAAGCTTTCTTT
CASSGRGIRTEAFF
>TRBD1|NA|TRBV9|TRBJ2-1
TGTGCCAGCAGCGTAGCCGGGACAGAATACAATGAGCAGTTCTTC
CASSVAGTEYNEQFF
>TRBD1|NA|TRBV7-9|TRBJ2-6
TGTGCCAGCAGCTTAGGGGGGTGGACAGGGGACCTCTTGGCCAACGTCCTGACTTTC
CASSLGGWTGDLLANVLTF
>NA|NA|TRBV18|TRBJ1-3
TGTGCCAGCTCACCGCAAAGAACCGACGGCACCATATATTTT
CASSPQRTDGTIYF
>NA|few|TRBV30|TRBJ1-5
TGTGCCTGGAGCGTAACAGGGTATCAGCCCCAGCATTTT
CAWSVTGYQPQHF
>NA|NA|TRBV30|TRBJ2-4
TGTGCCCATGAGGGGGAGGCCAAAAACATTCAGTACTTC
CAHEGEAKNIQYF
>NA|NA|TRBV5-6|TRBJ1-2
TGTGCCAGCAGCTTGGAATTGAGACACCCAAGTGGGGTAAACTATGGCTACACCTTC
CASSLELRHPSGVNYGYTF
>NA|NA|TRBV28|TRBJ1-2
TGTGCCAGCAGTTTACAAAACTATGGCTACACCTTC
CASSLQNYGYTF
>NA|NA|TRBV30|TRBJ1-4
TGTGCCTGGAGACAACGGGAAAAACTGTTTTTT
CAWRQREKLFF
>TRBD2|NA|TRBV15|TRBJ2-3
TGTGCCACCAGCAGTAGCGGGACCCACACAGATACGCAGTATTTT
CATSSSGTHTDTQYF